The 24 T cell receptor beta chains below all came from one sample that was sequenced in a study of early T cells in non-severe SARS-CoV-2 infection. TCRdb re-called the 5' RACE reads through MiXCR, storing one row per CDR3 protein. Altogether about 77,000 distinct CDR3 sequences are present, about 12% being singletons, with the ten largest covering roughly a sixth. This specimen consisted of whole blood, obtained at baseline. Every receptor here comes from an adult who was a healthcare worker with PCR-confirmed SARS-CoV-2 infection or an uninfected control (not recorded which). The donor label of this sample is uncertain.

This clonotype was seen a few times. The chain joins TRBV9 to TRBJ1-2, with D perhaps matching TRBD1 (6 bases). Germline V gene lookup returns CDR1 SGDLS and CDR2 YYNGEE. The CDR3 covers 16 residues. Trimming removed 0 bases from V and 8 bases from J, with 20 bases in between. The DNA for the CDR3 is TGTGCCAGCAGCGTAGCCGGGACACCAGGTTTTGGAGGCTACACCTTC. It translates to CASSVAGTPGFGGYTF.

The J gene is TRBJ2-7, the V gene TRBV7-2; 8 nucleotides agree with TRBD2. This CDR3 region has 13 residues. Looked up from germline, CDR1 is SGHTA and CDR2 is FQGNSA. The V gene end was trimmed by 4 bases and the J gene end by 5 bases; junction bases not matched to a gene: 4. The CDR3 is CASSYGRVDEQYF. The CDR3 DNA reads TGTGCCAGCAGCTACGGGAGGGTGGACGAGCAGTACTTC.

This clonotype was seen a few times. The chain is built from TRBV2 and TRBJ1-2; the match to TRBD1 covers 9 bases. CDR3 length: 13 amino acids. Germline CDR1 and CDR2: SNHLY and FYNNEI. The ends lost 7 bases at V and 8 bases at J; junction bases unmatched: 8. CDR3 in DNA: TGTGCCAGCACTCCAAGGACAGGGGAGGGCTACACCTTC. Its protein is CASTPRTGEGYTF.

This clonotype was counted many times. One end of the junction is discordant with germline, which a read error may explain. This chain links TRBV12-3 or TRBV12-4 with TRBJ1-6; D call uncertain. The CDR3 extends over 13 amino acids. The CDR3 DNA reads as TGTGCCAGCAGTCCCTCCCATAATTCACCCCTCCACTTT. Protein product: CASSPSHNSPLHF.

This chain links TRBV7-9 with TRBJ2-1; D is perhaps TRBD2 (6 bases). V was trimmed by 4 bases and J by 9 bases, leaving 16 bases between them. CDR1 and CDR2 (germline): SEHNR, FQNEAQ (reference sequence). This CDR3 comprises 14 residues. CDR3 in DNA: TGTGCCAGCAGCTGGGGGACTTTGGGAGGTGAGCAGTTCTTC. Translating it yields CASSWGTLGGEQFF. Looking up the rest from reference TRBV7-9 and TRBJ2-1 gives the full variable domain: DTGVSQNPRHKITKRGQNVTFRCDPISEHNRLYWYRQTLGQGPEFLTYFQNEAQLEKSRLLSDRFSAERPKGSFSTLEIQRTEQGDSAMYLCASSWGTLGGEQFFGPGTRLTVL.

This clonotype has a handful of counts. The V and J genes are TRBV7-9 and TRBJ2-3, with 8 bases fitting TRBD2. The germline gives CDR1 SEHNR, CDR2 FQNEAQ (reference sequence). V was pared by 5 bases and J by 0 bases, with 7 bases of the junction left unmatched. This CDR3 is 16 amino acids long. CDR3 protein: CASSPIAGSSTDTQYF. DNA for the CDR3: TGTGCCAGCAGCCCAATAGCGGGGTCTAGCACAGATACGCAGTATTTT. Full variable domain (rest looked up from reference TRBV7-9 and TRBJ2-3): DTGVSQNPRHKITKRGQNVTFRCDPISEHNRLYWYRQTLGQGPEFLTYFQNEAQLEKSRLLSDRFSAERPKGSFSTLEIQRTEQGDSAMYLCASSPIAGSSTDTQYFGPGTRLTVL.

The sample holds a few counts of this clonotype. V usage is TRBV9 and J usage is TRBJ2-5; TRBD2 aligns across 10 bases. The CDR3 is 16 residues long. After removal of 3 bases from V and 2 bases from J, the junction contained 7 bases not matched to a gene. Germline values: CDR1 SGDLS, CDR2 YYNGEE. The CDR3 loop reads CASSGGMTSGQETQYF. The CDR3 DNA sequence: TGTGCCAGCAGCGGGGGCATGACTAGCGGGCAAGAGACCCAGTACTTC.

This chain links TRBV7-7 with TRBJ1-1; D unresolved. V was trimmed by 2 bases and J by 1 base, leaving 5 bases between them. The germline V gene has CDR1 SSHAT and CDR2 FNYEAQ (reference sequence). The CDR3 contains 13 residues. CDR3 in DNA: TGTGCCAGCAGCTTACAAGCGAACACTGAAGCTTTCTTT. This translates into CASSLQANTEAFF. The full variable domain, rest sourced from reference TRBV7-7 and TRBJ1-1, is GAGVSQSPRYKVTKRGQDVTLRCDPISSHATLYWYQQALGQGPEFLTYFNYEAQPDKSGLPSDRFSAERPEGSISTLTIQRTEQRDSAMYRCASSLQANTEAFFGQGTRLTVV.

This chain joins TRBV10-3 and TRBJ2-5; D is ambiguous. The CDR3 sequence is 14 residues long. The V and J ends lost 0 bases and 1 base respectively, with 6 bases between them. Germline CDR1 and CDR2: ENHRY and SYGVKD. CDR3 region: CAISESGTQETQYF. DNA of the CDR3: TGTGCCATCAGTGAGTCGGGAACCCAAGAGACCCAGTACTTC.

This clonotype is medium-sized in the sample. The chain is built from TRBV5-1 and TRBJ2-4, with a possible D match to TRBD2 (5 bases). V was cut by 0 bases and J by 9 bases, with 13 bases left in between. CDR1 and CDR2 (germline): SGHRS, YFSETQ. This CDR3 has 14 residues. The chain's CDR3 is CASSLDGGSGIQYF. The CDR3 DNA reads as TGCGCCAGCAGCTTGGATGGTGGGAGTGGCATTCAGTACTTC.

This clonotype was seen repeatedly, ten times or more. The chain carries TRBV19 and TRBJ2-3; 8 positions match TRBD2. With 5 bases clipped from V and 3 bases from J, the junction kept 7 bases outside the gene matches. CDR1 is LNHDA, CDR2 SQIVND, per germline (reference sequence). CDR3 length: 15 amino acids. The CDR3 region has the DNA TGTGCCAGTAGTTGGAGCGGGGGAGCAACAGATACGCAGTATTTT. Residues: CASSWSGGATDTQYF.

This clonotype was picked up many times. The rearrangement uses TRBV7-2 and TRBJ1-1; no firm D call. The CDR3 consists of 14 residues. V was trimmed by 5 bases and J by 4 bases, leaving 14 bases between them. The germline V gene has CDR1 SGHTA and CDR2 FQGNSA. CDR3: CASSPPGRTTEAFF. The DNA of the CDR3 is TGTGCCAGCAGCCCTCCCGGCAGAACCACTGAAGCTTTCTTT.

This sequence joins TRBV29-1 and TRBJ2-3, with 9 bases lining up with TRBD1. V lost 1 base to trimming and J lost 2 bases; unmatched junction nucleotides: 13. The CDR3 consists of 18 residues. Germline lookup yields CDR1 SQVTM and CDR2 ANQGSEA. The CDR3 loop is CSVEGVSGQGSHTDTQYF. CDR3 sequence (DNA): TGCAGCGTTGAAGGTGTTTCGGGACAGGGTTCACACACAGATACGCAGTATTTT.

The V and J genes are TRBV7-2 and TRBJ2-7, with 9 nucleotides matching TRBD2. This CDR3 has 15 residues. Germline V gene lookup returns CDR1 SGHTA and CDR2 FQGNSA. With 8 bases clipped from V and 0 bases from J, the junction kept 8 bases outside the gene matches. CDR3 sequence reads: CASETSGGSSYEQYF. The CDR3 nucleotides are TGTGCCAGCGAGACTAGCGGCGGTAGCTCCTACGAGCAGTACTTC.

V usage is TRBV5-6 and J usage is TRBJ1-3; tentative D call: TRBD1 (6 bases). Germline CDR1 and CDR2: SGHDT and YYEEEE. Trimming pared 2 bases from V and 0 bases from J, leaving 9 bases between. The CDR3 loop spans 15 amino acids. CDR3 in DNA: TGTGCCAGCAGCTTAACAGGGCTCTCTGGAAACACCATATATTTT. Its translation is CASSLTGLSGNTIYF.

The genes are TRBV2 and TRBJ2-7; weak D call: TRBD1 (5 bases). Trimming shortened V by 6 bases and J by 0 bases, and 12 bases separated the two germline ends. Germline assignment: CDR1 SNHLY and CDR2 FYNNEI. The CDR3 sequence is 14 residues long. CDR3 nucleotide sequence: TGTGCCAGCAGCCGGACAACCTTCTCCTACGAGCAGTACTTC. This gives the protein CASSRTTFSYEQYF. Full variable domain (outside the CDR3, taken from reference TRBV2 and TRBJ2-7): EPEVTQTPSHQVTQMGQEVILRCVPISNHLYFYWYRQILGQKVEFLVSFYNNEISEKSEIFDDQFSVERPDGSNFTLKIRSTKLEDSAMYFCASSRTTFSYEQYFGPGTRLTVT.

This clonotype was seen ten or more times. The chain uses TRBV3-1 and TRBJ2-1, with TRBD2 matching 9 bases. The CDR3 sequence is 15 residues long. The germline V gene has CDR1 LGHDT and CDR2 YNNKEL (reference sequence). With V trimmed by 2 bases and J by 5 bases, 4 bases remained unmatched. The CDR3 DNA sequence: TGTGCCAGCAGCCAATCTCTAGCGGGGCACAATGAGCAGTTCTTC. It codes for CASSQSLAGHNEQFF.

This clonotype was recorded a few times. The V and J genes are TRBV5-1 and TRBJ2-4, with TRBD1 identical over 10 bases. Germline assignment: CDR1 SGHRS and CDR2 YFSETQ. With 7 bases clipped from V and 6 bases from J, the junction kept 10 bases outside the gene matches. The CDR3 length is 15 residues. CDR3 protein: CASAPGTGAANIQYF. The CDR3 DNA reads TGCGCCAGCGCCCCCGGGACAGGGGCAGCAAACATTCAGTACTTC.

This clonotype was seen a handful of times. The genes are TRBV20-1 and TRBJ2-5, with D tentatively TRBD2 (5 bases). This CDR3 contains 14 residues. Germline-derived CDR1 and CDR2 are DFQATT and SNEGSKA (reference sequence). The V end lost 5 bases, the J end lost 2 bases, and 15 bases lay between the germline ends. CDR3 in DNA: TGCAGTGCTGCCCCGCAGCGGCAACAAGAGACCCAGTACTTC. This codes for CSAAPQRQQETQYF.

This clonotype has just a few counts. This rearrangement joins TRBV6-1 to TRBJ2-4, with D perhaps matching TRBD1 or TRBD2 (5 bases each). CDR3 length: 11 residues. V was shortened by 6 bases and J by 15 bases, with 15 bases between the two germline ends. Germline CDR1 MNHNS, CDR2 SASEGT. The CDR3 sequence is CASRSGRSGYF. As DNA, the CDR3 is TGTGCCAGCAGATCGGGACGTTCTGGGTACTTC.

This clonotype has ten or more counts. This chain connects TRBV12-3 or TRBV12-4 to TRBJ2-7; the match to TRBD2 covers 9 bases. V was pared by 4 bases and J by 7 bases, with 5 bases of the junction left unmatched. CDR3 size: 13 residues. The CDR3 DNA is TGTGCCAGCAGTTCGACGACTAGCGGAGAGCAGTACTTC. Translating gives CASSSTTSGEQYF.

In this sample, this clonotype turned up many times. The chain has TRBV19 and TRBJ1-2; D gene uncertain. With 0 bases removed from V and 5 bases from J, the gap between germline ends came to 10 bases. The V gene's germline CDR1 is LNHDA and CDR2 SQIVND (reference sequence). This CDR3 comprises 14 residues. Here the CDR3 reads CASSIDLAGYGYTF. The CDR3, as DNA: TGTGCCAGTAGTATAGATTTGGCAGGTTATGGCTACACCTTC.

This clonotype was seen a few times. V usage is TRBV21-1 and J usage is TRBJ2-7; TRBD1, the table's D call, lacks a check against the DNA. TRBV21-1 is a pseudogene locus. The CDR3 totals 18 residues. In DNA, the CDR3 is TGTGCCAGCAGCAAATTGAGGACAGGGCCTCCGAGCTCCTACGAGCAGTACTTC. Protein product: CASSKLRTGPPSSYEQYF.

The chain employs TRBV5-1 and TRBJ2-3; 7 nucleotides match TRBD2. Germline assignment: CDR1 SGHRS and CDR2 YFSETQ. CDR3 length: 16 amino acids. J was trimmed by 0 bases and V by 0 bases; bases with no gene match: 4. CDR3: CASSLGVGRSTDTQYF. DNA of the CDR3: TGCGCCAGCAGCTTGGGGGTCGGGAGGAGCACAGATACGCAGTATTTT.